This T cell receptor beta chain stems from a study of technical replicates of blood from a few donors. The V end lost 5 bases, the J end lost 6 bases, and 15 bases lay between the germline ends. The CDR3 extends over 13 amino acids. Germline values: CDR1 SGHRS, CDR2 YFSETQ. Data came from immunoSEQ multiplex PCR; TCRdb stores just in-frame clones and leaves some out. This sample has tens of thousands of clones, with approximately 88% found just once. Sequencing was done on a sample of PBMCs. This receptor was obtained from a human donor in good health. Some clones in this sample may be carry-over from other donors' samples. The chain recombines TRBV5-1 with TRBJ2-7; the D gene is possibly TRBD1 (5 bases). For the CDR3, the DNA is TGCGCCAGCAGACCGATTACAGGTGCCGAGCAGTACTTC. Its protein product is CASRPITGAEQYF. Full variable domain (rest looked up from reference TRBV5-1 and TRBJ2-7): KAGVTQTPRYLIKTRGQQVTLSCSPISGHRSVSWYQQTPGQGLQFLFEYFSETQRNKGNFPGRFSGRQFSNSRSEMNVSTLELGDSALYLCASRPITGAEQYFGPGTRLTVT.